This T cell receptor beta chain was recovered during a study of vaccination and CD4 T cells after COVID-19. In regard to this clonotype: Its antigen is currently unknown.

Treatment in this sample: approximately nine-day PBMC culture with coronavirus spike peptide pools or control peptides (ViraFEST assay). J gave up 1 base and V 3 bases, and 3 bases lay outside the gene matches. This CDR3 spans 16 amino acids. Germline V gene sequence: CDR1 KGHDR, CDR2 SFDVKD. Sequencing of DNA taken from cultured CD4+ T cells relied on the Oncomine TCR Beta short-read assay. TCRdb re-called the PCR reads with MiXCR, one entry per CDR3 protein. This sample has more than 13,000 distinct CDR3 sequences, with over 45% found just once. Sequencing was performed on CD4+ T cells from blood, cultured in vitro, taken before SARS-CoV-2 vaccination. J is TRBJ2-5 and V is TRBV24-1; 11 positions match TRBD2. This TCR came from a human donor who had recovered from COVID-19. Here the CDR3 DNA reads TGTGCCACCAGTGATAGGACTAGCGGGCTCCAAGAGACCCAGTACTTC. Translation: CATSDRTSGLQETQYF.